A single sample is the source of the 14 T cell receptor beta chains below, sequenced in a study of beta chain features in type 1 diabetes. Expressed TCRB transcripts were sequenced after all isolated RNA was converted to cDNA. Sequencing was performed with immunoSEQ multiplex PCR; in TCRdb, only in-frame clones are kept and a portion is missing. The sample includes over 120,000 clones, about 10% seen only once; the top ten take 1.3%. The material sequenced was naive CD4+ T cells from blood. Receptor source: a young man in good health.

This chain uses TRBV30 with TRBJ2-3, with 7 bases matching TRBD1. This CDR3 spans 13 amino acids. V was clipped by 4 bases and J by 3 bases; unmatched bases: 4. CDR1 GTSNPN and CDR2 SVGIG come from the germline V gene (reference sequence). For the CDR3, the DNA is TGTGCCTGGAACCAGGGGGAGACAGATACGCAGTATTTT. Amino acids: CAWNQGETDTQYF.

As DNA, the CDR3 is TGTGCCAGCAGCTCAGACAGGACTGGAAACACCATATATTTT. Translation gives CASSSDRTGNTIYF. The V gene is TRBV7-2, the J gene TRBJ1-3; D is possibly TRBD1 (6 bases). The germline V gene encodes CDR1 SGHTA and CDR2 FQGNSA. There are 14 residues in the CDR3. The germline V and J ends were trimmed by 4 bases and 2 bases, with 9 bases remaining between them.

This clone was counted many times. The rearrangement links TRBV10-3 to TRBJ1-2; the D gene is possibly TRBD1 (6 bases). Germline CDR1 ENHRY, CDR2 SYGVKD. Between the trimmed V and J ends, which lost 5 bases and 3 bases, there was a span of 13 bases. The CDR3 is made up of 14 amino acids. CDR3 coding DNA: TGTGCCATCAGTCCGACAGGCGGTGACTATGGCTACACCTTC. It yields the protein CAISPTGGDYGYTF.

The chain carries TRBV29-1 and TRBJ1-2, with a possible D match to TRBD1 (6 bases). The germline V gene encodes CDR1 SQVTM and CDR2 ANQGSEA. The CDR3 runs to 13 residues. V lost 5 bases and J lost 0, with 10 bases in between. The CDR3 here is CSVLRGPNYGYTF. The CDR3 DNA sequence: TGCAGCGTTCTCAGGGGACCTAACTATGGCTACACCTTC.

In its sample, this clone was seen a few times. The gene calls are TRBV18 and TRBJ2-4, with D tentatively TRBD1 (5 bases). Germline values: CDR1 KGHSH, CDR2 LQKENI. Trimming took off 0 bases at V and 3 bases at J, with 9 bases between the two ends. CDR3 length equals 15 residues. CDR3 DNA: TGTGCCAGCTCACCACCTCAGGGTTTCAAAAACATTCAGTACTTC. Its protein is CASSPPQGFKNIQYF.

The genes are TRBV14 and TRBJ2-2; D is ambiguous. V lost 1 base and J 1 base, leaving 7 bases between the germline ends. CDR1 is SGHDN, CDR2 FVKESK, per germline. This CDR3 is built from 15 residues. Here the CDR3 reads CASSQVAGNTGELFF. Here the CDR3 DNA reads TGTGCCAGCAGCCAAGTGGCAGGGAACACCGGGGAGCTGTTTTTT.

This clone was seen a handful of times. V usage is TRBV19 and J usage is TRBJ2-2; TRBD2 is a possible D gene (6 bases). Trimming cost V 3 bases and J 6 bases, with 11 bases left between them. Per germline, CDR1 LNHDA and CDR2 SQIVND (reference sequence). The CDR3 contains 14 residues. CDR3 coding DNA: TGTGCCAGTAGTATTGGGTGGAGGGCCGGGGAGCTGTTTTTT. Amino acid sequence: CASSIGWRAGELFF.

The CDR3 nucleotides are TGTGCCAGCGTGGGCGGGGGCGGGCAGTACTTC. Protein product: CASVGGGGQYF. The rearrangement joins TRBV2 to TRBJ2-7, with TRBD2 as a possible D gene (7 bases). Between the trimmed V and J ends, which lost 8 bases and 9 bases, there was a span of 14 bases. This CDR3 is 11 amino acids long. Germline assignment: CDR1 SNHLY and CDR2 FYNNEI.

This clone showed up many times. CDR3 residues: CASSFGGKLFF. CDR3 DNA: TGTGCCAGCAGTTTCGGGGGAAAGCTGTTTTTT. This sequence joins TRBV28 and TRBJ1-4; D possibly corresponds to TRBD1 (5 bases). The CDR3 runs to 11 residues. With 3 bases removed from V and 14 bases from J, the gap between germline ends came to 10 bases. CDR1 MDHEN and CDR2 SYDVKM come from the germline V gene.

The chain uses TRBV18 and TRBJ2-7; possibly TRBD1 for D (6 bases). Germline assignment: CDR1 KGHSH and CDR2 LQKENI. Between the trimmed V and J ends, which lost 5 bases and 2 bases, there was a span of 13 bases. The CDR3 length is 14 residues. CDR3 residues: CASSDRTGTYEQYF. CDR3 nucleotides: TGTGCCAGCTCAGACAGGACGGGTACCTACGAGCAGTACTTC.

This clone was picked up a small number of times. This sample also contains other DNA sequences that code for the same CDR3. The rearrangement joins TRBV7-9 to TRBJ1-1; TRBD1 matches 8 bases. The CDR3 is made up of 14 amino acids. CDR1 is SEHNR, CDR2 FQNEAQ, per germline (reference sequence). V lost 5 bases to trimming and J lost 4 bases; unmatched junction nucleotides: 6. CDR3 sequence (DNA): TGTGCCAGCAGCGTAGGACAGGGTGGCACTGAAGCTTTCTTT. Translated: CASSVGQGGTEAFF. Based on the CDR3 plus reference TRBV7-9 and TRBJ1-1, the full variable domain is DTGVSQNPRHKITKRGQNVTFRCDPISEHNRLYWYRQTLGQGPEFLTYFQNEAQLEKSRLLSDRFSAERPKGSFSTLEIQRTEQGDSAMYLCASSVGQGGTEAFFGQGTRLTVV.

The chain joins TRBV15 to TRBJ2-7, with TRBD2 matching over 7 bases. Trimming at V came to 0 bases and at J to 8 bases, leaving 10 bases not matched to a gene. This CDR3 spans 15 amino acids. The germline gives CDR1 LNHNV, CDR2 YYDKDF (reference sequence). The CDR3 protein is CATSRDAAGVFKQYF. In nucleotides, the CDR3 is TGTGCCACCAGCAGAGATGCGGCGGGGGTCTTTAAGCAGTACTTC. Filled out from reference TRBV15 and TRBJ2-7, the complete variable domain reads DAMVIQNPRYQVTQFGKPVTLSCSQTLNHNVMYWYQQKSSQAPKLLFHYYDKDFNNEADTPDNFQSRRPNTSFCFLDIRSPGLGDTAMYLCATSRDAAGVFKQYFGPGTRLTVT.

This clone showed up just a few times. The rearrangement joins TRBV30 to TRBJ2-7; D not resolved. Per the germline V gene, CDR1 is GTSNPN and CDR2 is SVGIG (reference sequence). The CDR3 consists of 16 residues. The V end lost 1 base, the J end lost 0 bases, and 16 bases lay between the germline ends. CDR3 in DNA: TGTGCCTGGAGTGCCTCACGGGTTTCTACCTCCTACGAGCAGTACTTC. It specifies CAWSASRVSTSYEQYF. Drawing the rest from reference TRBV30 and TRBJ2-7, the complete variable domain is SQTIHQWPATLVQPVGSPLSLECTVEGTSNPNLYWYRQAAGRGLQLLFYSVGIGQISSEVPQNLSASRPQDRQFILSSKKLLLSDSGFYLCAWSASRVSTSYEQYFGPGTRLTVT.

The chain combines TRBV10-3 with TRBJ2-3; 11 nucleotides line up with TRBD1. After removal of 4 bases from V and 8 bases from J, the junction contained 11 bases not matched to a gene. Per the germline V gene, CDR1 is ENHRY and CDR2 is SYGVKD. The length of the CDR3 is 16 residues. In DNA form, the CDR3 reads TGTGCCATCAGTGTGGGGACAGGGGGTGCGGAAGGTACGCAGTATTTT. It translates to CAISVGTGGAEGTQYF.